Below, 3 T cell receptor beta chains from the same sample are listed, as sequenced in a study of post-analysis software for immune sequencing data. Overall study findings and caveats: Compared with controls, patients had more of roughly 5 TRBV segments, including TRBV5-6, TRBV5-1 and TRBV20-1.

For these TCRs, the target antigens are not known. Carried by the TCR beta cDNA libraries were unique molecular identifiers. TCRdb reprocessed the PCR reads with MiXCR, giving one entry per CDR3 protein. The data contain fewer than 900,000 distinct CDR3 sequences, just over 45% of them seen just once; the ten biggest clones take up roughly 4.5%. Sequencing was performed on blood. These receptors were taken from a girl aged 5-17 years with multiple sclerosis.

The V gene is TRBV25-1, the J gene TRBJ2-5; TRBD1 matches 9 bases. Trimming removed 8 bases from V and 7 bases from J; junction bases left unmatched: 5. There are 12 residues in the CDR3. Germline lookup yields CDR1 MGHDK and CDR2 SYGVNS. This chain's CDR3 is CASRTGDRTQYF. The CDR3 coding sequence is TGTGCCAGCCGGACAGGGGATCGGACCCAGTACTTC.

This clonotype was observed at least ten times. The chain couples TRBV12-3 or TRBV12-4 to TRBJ2-2; the D is unclear. The CDR3 extends over 12 amino acids. V gave up 6 bases and J gave up 5 bases, with 7 bases separating them. In DNA form, the CDR3 reads TGTGCCAGCAGCCCCGGTACCGGGGAGCTGTTTTTT. Amino acid sequence: CASSPGTGELFF.

CDR3 nucleotide sequence: TGTGCCAGCGGTCCCCCGGACAGGGTAATGGCGGATACGCAGTATTTT. Its protein is CASGPPDRVMADTQYF. This sequence joins TRBV12-3 or TRBV12-4 and TRBJ2-3; 8 positions match TRBD1. J lost 6 bases, V lost 8 bases, and 16 bases had no gene match. The CDR3 is made up of 16 amino acids.